These T cell receptor beta chains were read from a single sample in a study of control samples from healthy donors and cancer patients. TCRdb's copy holds only in-frame clones and misses some; the assay was immunoSEQ multiplex PCR. The sample contains tens of thousands of clones, over 85% of which appear only once. Sequencing was done on a sample of blood. The receptors come from a woman in her twenties or thirties in good health. Each CDR3 is given with its conserved first and last residue. Each record gives: clone size, J gene, D gene, V gene, CDR3 DNA, CDR3 protein. A D gene is named only where the DNA matches it firmly. Size values are once, few and many counts, or a class for expanded clones, and some rows have none.

clone size: -; J gene: TRBJ1-2; D gene: -; V gene: TRBV14; CDR3 DNA: TGTGCCAGCAGCCAAGGGACCTCTTATGGCTACACCTTC; CDR3 protein: CASSQGTSYGYTF
clone size: -; J gene: TRBJ1-1; D gene: -; V gene: TRBV28; CDR3 DNA: TGTGCCAGCAATGGACGGGAAGCTTTCTTT; CDR3 protein: CASNGREAFF
clone size: -; J gene: TRBJ1-3; D gene: -; V gene: TRBV4-1; CDR3 DNA: TGCGCCAGCAGCCAAGGCCCGGGAGGAAGAAGGTTTTTCTCTGGAAACACCATATATTTT; CDR3 protein: CASSQGPGGRRFFSGNTIYF
clone size: -; J gene: TRBJ1-4; D gene: -; V gene: TRBV23-1; CDR3 DNA: TGCGCCAGCAGTCAGGATCAGGACACAGCAACTAATGAAAAACTGTTTTTT; CDR3 protein: CASSQDQDTATNEKLFF
clone size: -; J gene: TRBJ1-2; D gene: -; V gene: TRBV6-1; CDR3 DNA: TGTGCCAGCAGTGAAGGGGGAGGCTACACCTTC; CDR3 protein: CASSEGGGYTF
clone size: -; J gene: TRBJ2-7; D gene: -; V gene: TRBV2; CDR3 DNA: TGTGCCAGCCAACCACTAGTCACCCTCTACGAGCAGTACTTC; CDR3 protein: CASQPLVTLYEQYF
clone size: -; J gene: TRBJ1-5; D gene: -; V gene: TRBV4-1; CDR3 DNA: TGCGCCAGCAGCCAAGATTTAAGGAGGGGCAATCAGCCCCAGCATTTT; CDR3 protein: CASSQDLRRGNQPQHF
clone size: -; J gene: TRBJ1-1; D gene: TRBD1; V gene: TRBV25-1; CDR3 DNA: TGTGCCAGCAGTGACCTAATGACAGGGGGGTCTGAAGCTTTCTTT; CDR3 protein: CASSDLMTGGSEAFF
clone size: -; J gene: TRBJ2-3; D gene: TRBD1; V gene: TRBV15; CDR3 DNA: TGTGCCACCTCCCGGGACAGTACAGATACGCAGTATTTT; CDR3 protein: CATSRDSTDTQYF
clone size: -; J gene: TRBJ2-1; D gene: -; V gene: TRBV29-1; CDR3 DNA: TGCAGCGTTGACTCCAGCGATGAGCAGTTCTTC; CDR3 protein: CSVDSSDEQFF
clone size: -; J gene: TRBJ2-1; D gene: -; V gene: TRBV11-1; CDR3 DNA: TGTGCCAGCAGGCAGTTAGGGACTGAGCAGTTCTTC; CDR3 protein: CASRQLGTEQFF
clone size: once; J gene: TRBJ1-2; D gene: -; V gene: TRBV19; CDR3 DNA: TGTGCCAGTAGTACAGGAGGGGGTGGCTACACCTTC; CDR3 protein: CASSTGGGGYTF
clone size: -; J gene: TRBJ2-7; D gene: -; V gene: TRBV11-2; CDR3 DNA: TGTGCCAGCAGCTTCATATCCTACGAGCAGTACTTC; CDR3 protein: CASSFISYEQYF
clone size: -; J gene: TRBJ1-1; D gene: TRBD1; V gene: TRBV27; CDR3 DNA: TGTGCCAGCAGTTCGATAGGGGGCGCAACTGAAGCTTTCTTT; CDR3 protein: CASSSIGGATEAFF
clone size: once; J gene: TRBJ1-1; D gene: -; V gene: TRBV7-9; CDR3 DNA: TGTGCCAGCAGCTTAGTTGGCCCTGGGAACACTGAAGCTTTCTTT; CDR3 protein: CASSLVGPGNTEAFF
clone size: -; J gene: TRBJ2-5; D gene: -; V gene: TRBV28; CDR3 DNA: TGTGCCAGCACTCCGAGCGCGGAACAGTGGGAGACCCAGTACTTC; CDR3 protein: CASTPSAEQWETQYF
clone size: -; J gene: TRBJ2-6; D gene: -; V gene: TRBV7-6; CDR3 DNA: TGTGCCAGCAGCCAACCTCTCGGCTTTGGGGCCAACGTCCTGACTTTC; CDR3 protein: CASSQPLGFGANVLTF
clone size: -; J gene: TRBJ2-1; D gene: TRBD2; V gene: TRBV6-5; CDR3 DNA: TGTGCCAGCAGGAGAAGAAGCGGGGGGCCGGATGAGCAGTTCTTC; CDR3 protein: CASRRRSGGPDEQFF
clone size: -; J gene: TRBJ2-7; D gene: -; V gene: TRBV9; CDR3 DNA: TGTGCCAGCAGCGTAGACGTTAGCTCCTACGAGCAGTACTTC; CDR3 protein: CASSVDVSSYEQYF
clone size: -; J gene: TRBJ1-1; D gene: -; V gene: TRBV12-5; CDR3 DNA: TGTGCTAGTGGTTTGGCCACATCGAACACTGAAGCTTTCTTT; CDR3 protein: CASGLATSNTEAFF
clone size: -; J gene: TRBJ1-2; D gene: TRBD1; V gene: TRBV27; CDR3 DNA: TGTGCCAGCAGTTTATCTTCAAGGACAGGGCAAAACTATGGCTACACCTTC; CDR3 protein: CASSLSSRTGQNYGYTF
clone size: -; J gene: TRBJ1-5; D gene: TRBD1; V gene: TRBV2; CDR3 DNA: TGTGCCAGCAGCGGGACAGGGTACGATCAGCCCCAGCATTTT; CDR3 protein: CASSGTGYDQPQHF
clone size: -; J gene: TRBJ1-5; D gene: TRBD1; V gene: TRBV15; CDR3 DNA: TGTGCCACCAGCAGAGAACAGGGGGTCGATCAGCCCCAGCATTTT; CDR3 protein: CATSREQGVDQPQHF
clone size: -; J gene: TRBJ1-5; D gene: TRBD1; V gene: TRBV19; CDR3 DNA: TGTGCCAGTAGTATAGAGACAGGGATCCAGCCCCAGCATTTT; CDR3 protein: CASSIETGIQPQHF
clone size: -; J gene: TRBJ1-3; D gene: -; V gene: TRBV11-3; CDR3 DNA: TGTGCCAGCAGCTTAAGCGCGCAGGGGAACACCATATATTTT; CDR3 protein: CASSLSAQGNTIYF
clone size: -; J gene: TRBJ2-7; D gene: TRBD1; V gene: TRBV27; CDR3 DNA: TGTGCCAGCAGTGACTTGGGACAGGGGGCTTACGAGCAGTACTTC; CDR3 protein: CASSDLGQGAYEQYF
clone size: -; J gene: TRBJ1-1; D gene: TRBD1; V gene: TRBV12-3/TRBV12-4; CDR3 DNA: TGTGCCAGCAGACCCGGGACAGGGTCTGAAGCTTTCTTT; CDR3 protein: CASRPGTGSEAFF
clone size: once; J gene: TRBJ1-2; D gene: -; V gene: TRBV7-9; CDR3 DNA: TGTGCCAGCAGCTTAGAGGCAGGGTTCGGGTCTGGCTACACCTTC; CDR3 protein: CASSLEAGFGSGYTF